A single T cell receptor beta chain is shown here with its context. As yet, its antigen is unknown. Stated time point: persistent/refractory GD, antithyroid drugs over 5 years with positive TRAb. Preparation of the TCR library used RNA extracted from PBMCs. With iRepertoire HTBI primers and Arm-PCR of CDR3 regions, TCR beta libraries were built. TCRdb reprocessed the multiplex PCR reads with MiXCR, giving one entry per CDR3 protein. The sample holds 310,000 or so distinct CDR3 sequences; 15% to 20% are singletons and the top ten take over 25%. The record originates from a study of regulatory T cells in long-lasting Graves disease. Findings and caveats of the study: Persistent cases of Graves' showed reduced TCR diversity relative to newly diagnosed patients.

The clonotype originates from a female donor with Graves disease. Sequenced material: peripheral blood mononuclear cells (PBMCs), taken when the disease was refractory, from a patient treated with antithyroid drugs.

The CDR3 region has the DNA TGTGCCAGCAGCCGGTTAGGCGGACTAGCGACCTACAATGAGCAGTTCTTC. Protein product: CASSRLGGLATYNEQFF. The V and J genes are TRBV28 and TRBJ2-1, with TRBD2 identical over 9 bases. V lost 6 bases to trimming and J lost 2 bases; unmatched junction nucleotides: 11. The germline gives CDR1 MDHEN, CDR2 SYDVKM. The CDR3 contains 17 residues. The complete variable domain, with remaining parts taken from reference TRBV28 and TRBJ2-1, reads DVKVTQSSRYLVKRTGEKVFLECVQDMDHENMFWYRQDPGLGLRLIYFSYDVKMKEKGDIPEGYSVSREKKERFSLILESASTNQTSMYLCASSRLGGLATYNEQFFGPGTRLTVL.